One and the same sample provided the 22 T cell receptor beta chains below, sequenced in a study of CD8 T cells in Susac syndrome. It was with random hexamers that about 0.45 to 1 ug RNA was reverse transcribed. From the immunoSEQ multiplex PCR reads, TCRdb called clonotypes with MiXCR, one entry per CDR3 protein. The sample lists 200,000 or so distinct CDR3 sequences, about 95% occurring once. Sequenced input: CD4+ T cells from PBMCs. Receptors originate from a human donor with multiple sclerosis.

This clonotype has a single count. This chain uses TRBV28 with TRBJ1-1; D ambiguous. V dropped 8 bases and J dropped 1 base, with 5 bases sitting between them. The CDR3 loop spans 11 amino acids. The V gene's germline CDR1 is MDHEN and CDR2 SYDVKM. CDR3 bases: TGTGCCAGCCATCAGAACACTGAAGCTTTCTTT. It yields the protein CASHQNTEAFF.

The genes are TRBV11-1 and TRBJ1-2, with D unresolved. This CDR3 is built from 14 residues. Germline V gives CDR1 SGHAT, CDR2 FQDESV (reference sequence). V lost 2 bases, J lost 8 bases, and 15 bases lay in between. The CDR3 loop reads CASSLRSTVEGYTF. In nucleotides, the CDR3 is TGTGCCAGCAGCTTAAGGTCTACAGTCGAAGGCTACACCTTC.

This sequence joins TRBV20-1 and TRBJ2-1, with D maybe TRBD2 (6 bases). The CDR3 totals 15 residues. Germline CDR1 DFQATT, CDR2 SNEGSKA (reference sequence). Trimming took off 1 base at V and 5 bases at J, with 15 bases between the two ends. The CDR3 DNA reads TGCAGTGCTAGAGTAACCCCTAGCGCAAACAATGAGCAGTTCTTC. This translates into CSARVTPSANNEQFF.

This sequence joins TRBV3-1 and TRBJ1-1; no firm D call. Germline V gene sequence: CDR1 LGHDT, CDR2 YNNKEL (reference sequence). The CDR3 length is 15 residues. Trimming pared 4 bases from V and 3 bases from J, leaving 15 bases between. The CDR3 region has the DNA TGTGCCAGCAGCCCCGGCGGAGGAGGGTACACTGAAGCTTTCTTT. This sequence encodes CASSPGGGGYTEAFF.

The chain is built from TRBV27 and TRBJ1-4; no definite D call. CDR1 and CDR2 (germline): MNHEY, SMNVEV (reference sequence). The CDR3 is 13 amino acids. With 2 bases removed from V and 5 bases from J, the gap between germline ends came to 6 bases. DNA of the CDR3: TGTGCCAGCAGTTTAGCGAGGAATGAAAAACTGTTTTTT. As protein: CASSLARNEKLFF.

The chain combines TRBV27 with TRBJ1-3; 9 bases are a match to TRBD1. The CDR3 length is 16 residues. Germline CDR1 MNHEY, CDR2 SMNVEV (reference sequence). V dropped 6 bases and J dropped 2; count of bases not matched to a gene: 8. The CDR3 sequence: CASRRAGQGAGNTIYF. The CDR3 DNA reads TGTGCCAGCAGGAGAGCGGGACAGGGAGCTGGAAACACCATATATTTT.

The rearrangement links TRBV7-9 to TRBJ2-1; TRBD2 is a possible D gene (7 bases). Germline values: CDR1 SEHNR, CDR2 FQNEAQ (reference sequence). The CDR3 runs 12 residues. The CDR3 region is CVSEGGHNEQFF. Written as DNA, the CDR3 is TGTGTCTCTGAGGGGGGGCACAATGAGCAGTTCTTC.

The gene calls are TRBV20-1 and TRBJ2-7; 11 positions match TRBD1. The V segment lost 3 bases and the J segment 7 bases; nucleotides outside the gene matches: 5. This CDR3 is 13 amino acids long. In germline, CDR1 is DFQATT, CDR2 SNEGSKA (reference sequence). This CDR3 is CSARDRGPKEQYF. The CDR3 bases are TGCAGTGCTAGGGACAGGGGGCCGAAGGAGCAGTACTTC.

This sequence joins TRBV19 and TRBJ2-3; D possibly matches TRBD1 or TRBD2 (5 bases each). This CDR3 region has 12 residues. Per germline, CDR1 LNHDA and CDR2 SQIVND (reference sequence). Trimming stripped 5 bases from V and 9 bases from J, with 12 bases between. The CDR3 coding sequence is TGTGCCAGTAGTCCGCGTTGGGACACGCAGTATTTT. The encoded protein is CASSPRWDTQYF.

V usage is TRBV11-2 and J usage is TRBJ1-5; maybe TRBD1 (6 bases). With 0 bases removed from V and 5 bases from J, the gap between germline ends came to 11 bases. The germline CDR1 and CDR2 sequences are SGHAT and FQNNGV. This CDR3 comprises 15 residues. CDR3 in DNA: TGTGCCAGCAGCTTAGATGGGGGGGCGCATCAGCCCCAGCATTTT. Translated, it gives CASSLDGGAHQPQHF. Looking up the rest from reference TRBV11-2 and TRBJ1-5 gives the full variable domain: EAGVAQSPRYKIIEKRQSVAFWCNPISGHATLYWYQQILGQGPKLLIQFQNNGVVDDSQLPKDRFSAERLKGVDSTLKIQPAKLEDSAVYLCASSLDGGAHQPQHFGDGTRLSIL.

As DNA, the CDR3 is TGTGCCAGCAGCCAGTCGACAGCGTCCTCTGGGGCCAACGTCCTGACTTTC. This sequence encodes CASSQSTASSGANVLTF. The chain employs TRBV3-1 and TRBJ2-6; D might be TRBD1 (5 bases). The CDR3 spans 17 residues. The V end was cut by 3 bases, the J end by 0 bases, with 12 bases between. The germline CDR1 and CDR2 sequences are LGHDT and YNNKEL (reference sequence). Combining the CDR3 with reference TRBV3-1 and TRBJ2-6 gives the whole variable domain DTAVSQTPKYLVTQMGNDKSIKCEQNLGHDTMYWYKQDSKKFLKIMFSYNNKELIINETVPNRFSPKSPDKAHLNLHINSLELGDSAVYFCASSQSTASSGANVLTFGAGSRLTVL.

The chain employs TRBV12-3 or TRBV12-4 and TRBJ2-5; the D gene could be TRBD1 or TRBD2 (5 bases each). Between the trimmed V and J ends, which lost 5 bases and 5 bases, there was a span of 15 bases. The CDR3 extends over 14 amino acids. Written as DNA, the CDR3 is TGTGCCAGCAGTGGATCCGAGGGGCGTGAGACCCAGTACTTC. The encoded protein is CASSGSEGRETQYF.

This clonotype was counted between two and nine times. The rearrangement links TRBV4-2 to TRBJ2-5, with D hard to call. Trimming stripped 1 base from V and 5 bases from J, with 8 bases between. CDR1 and CDR2 from the germline V gene are LGHNA and YNFKEQ. This CDR3 spans 13 amino acids. The CDR3 DNA sequence: TGTGCCAGCAGCCAAGGGAAGGCCGAGACCCAGTACTTC. Amino acid sequence: CASSQGKAETQYF.

The chain uses TRBV6-1 and TRBJ1-5; 8 nucleotides line up with TRBD1. Trimming at V came to 2 bases and at J to 6 bases, leaving 6 bases not matched to a gene. The V gene's germline CDR1 is MNHNS and CDR2 SASEGT. The CDR3 loop spans 15 amino acids. In nucleotides, the CDR3 is TGTGCCAGCAGTGAATTGGACAGGGTGAGTCAGCCCCAGCATTTT. Residues: CASSELDRVSQPQHF.

This clonotype was seen only once. The J gene is TRBJ2-6, the V gene TRBV30, with no clear D. Trimming pared 0 bases from V and 2 bases from J, leaving 2 bases between. Germline V gene data show CDR1 as GTSNPN and CDR2 as SVGIG (reference sequence). This CDR3 has 13 amino acids. CDR3 nucleotide sequence: TGTGCCTGGAGTGTCACTGGGGCCAACGTCCTGACTTTC. Protein: CAWSVTGANVLTF.

CDR3 loop: CASPGTRSPGGGYTF. The CDR3 DNA reads TGTGCCAGCCCCGGGACAAGGTCCCCTGGGGGTGGCTACACCTTC. This chain joins TRBV21-1 and TRBJ1-2; TRBD1, the D gene given by the table, was not confirmed from the DNA. TRBV21-1 has pseudogene status. This CDR3 region has 15 residues.

This chain connects TRBV20-1 to TRBJ2-5; D possibly corresponds to TRBD1 (5 bases). The CDR3 is 11 residues long. V lost 7 bases to trimming and J lost 5 bases, with 11 bases between them. The germline V gene encodes CDR1 DFQATT and CDR2 SNEGSKA (reference sequence). CDR3 coding DNA: TGCAGTGGCAGGGTCGGGGAGACCCAGTACTTC. Amino acids: CSGRVGETQYF.

Only one count was recorded for this clonotype. In DNA form, the CDR3 reads TGTGCCAGCAGTTTTGCCTCCCCTGGAGCCCCCCTCCACTTT. Protein: CASSFASPGAPLHF. The rearrangement joins TRBV12-3 or TRBV12-4 to TRBJ1-6; no clear D. The CDR3 runs to 14 residues. Trimming removed 3 bases at V and 13 bases at J, with 16 bases between.

The chain joins TRBV7-8 to TRBJ2-7; no definite D call. Trimming pared 3 bases from V and 3 bases from J, leaving 9 bases between. The CDR3 is 13 residues long. Germline V gene lookup returns CDR1 SGHVS and CDR2 FQNEAQ. CDR3 region: CASSLAVRYEQYF. CDR3 DNA sequence: TGTGCCAGCAGCTTGGCGGTCCGCTACGAGCAGTACTTC.

The gene calls are TRBV28 and TRBJ2-1, with a tentative D call TRBD2 (6 bases). Trimming removed 4 bases from V and 8 bases from J, with 21 bases in between. This CDR3 contains 16 residues. Per germline, CDR1 MDHEN and CDR2 SYDVKM. The CDR3 sequence: CASSSAGLRGKDEQFF. CDR3 sequence (DNA): TGTGCCAGCAGTTCTGCGGGACTCCGCGGGAAGGATGAGCAGTTCTTC.

This rearrangement joins TRBV4-2 to TRBJ2-1; D not certain. This CDR3 comprises 11 residues. The V gene lost 2 bases and the J gene lost 5 bases, with 1 base spanning the gap. Germline CDR1 and CDR2: LGHNA and YNFKEQ. This chain's CDR3 is CASSQHNEQFF. The CDR3 nucleotides are TGTGCCAGCAGCCAACACAATGAGCAGTTCTTC.

This clonotype came up once. The V and J genes are TRBV19 and TRBJ1-2; D ambiguous. Germline CDR1 reads LNHDA; CDR2 reads SQIVND (reference sequence). The germline V and J ends were trimmed by 3 bases and 1 base, with 9 bases remaining between them. The CDR3 contains 14 residues. CDR3 nucleotides: TGTGCCAGTAGTATTCCGCCAATTAACTATGGCTACACCTTC. It encodes CASSIPPINYGYTF.